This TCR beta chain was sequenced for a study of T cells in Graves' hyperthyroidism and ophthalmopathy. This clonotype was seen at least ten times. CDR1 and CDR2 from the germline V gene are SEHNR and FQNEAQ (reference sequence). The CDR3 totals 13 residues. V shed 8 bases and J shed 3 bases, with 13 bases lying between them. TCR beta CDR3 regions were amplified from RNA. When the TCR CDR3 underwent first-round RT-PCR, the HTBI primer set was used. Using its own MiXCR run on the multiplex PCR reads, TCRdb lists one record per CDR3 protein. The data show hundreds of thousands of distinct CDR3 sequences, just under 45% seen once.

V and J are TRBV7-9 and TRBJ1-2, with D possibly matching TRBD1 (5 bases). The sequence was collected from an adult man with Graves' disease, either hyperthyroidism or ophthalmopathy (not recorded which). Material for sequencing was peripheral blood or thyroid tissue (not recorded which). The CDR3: CASGRGADYGYTF. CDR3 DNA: TGTGCCAGCGGGAGGGGCGCAGACTATGGCTACACCTTC.